The present entry profiles one T cell receptor beta chain with its context. Its antigen is unidentified. The V gene end was trimmed by 0 bases and the J gene end by 4 bases; junction bases not matched to a gene: 3. The germline gives CDR1 DFQATT, CDR2 SNEGSKA (reference sequence). The CDR3 contains 14 residues. The data are from a study of blood T cells in healthy people across ages. The people who gave samples were healthy Caucasians from Russia, aged roughly 6 to 95. Overall study results and limits: Per million T cells, TCR beta diversity dropped roughly linearly as age increased.

Primed by a sample-barcoded 5' primer and a J-beta primer mix, a second PCR proceeded for about 7 to 12 cycles. Each CDR3 protein is one row after TCRdb ran MiXCR on the 5' RACE reads. The sample consists of 1,300,000 or so distinct CDR3 sequences, 45% to 70% of them appearing once. This TCR came from a man between 18 and 35 years old in good health. J is TRBJ2-1 and V is TRBV20-1; 7 bases line up with TRBD1. The source material was blood. CDR3 nucleotides: TGCAGTGCTAGAGAACCGGGACAGTACAATGAGCAGTTCTTC. Protein: CSAREPGQYNEQFF.